This T cell receptor beta chain was sequenced during a study of cytomegalovirus exposure and HLA in healthy donors. Details on this clone: The target antigen is unknown.

The study, taken as a whole, reports: It emerged from a later analysis that several of the most significant clusters appeared to be linked to common viral pathogens.

From germline, CDR1 is MNHNY and CDR2 SVGAGI (reference sequence). With 2 bases removed from V and 0 bases from J, the gap between germline ends came to 7 bases. This CDR3 is 14 amino acids long. The PCR employed 60 Vbeta primers together with 13 Jbeta primers. Using immunoSEQ multiplex PCR, the repertoire was profiled, and TCRdb retains in-frame clones only, with some absent. The sample comprises about 120,000 clones, roughly 71% of which are singletons, and less than 3% rests with the top ten. Sequenced input: PBMCs. The clonotype originates from a woman in her thirties or forties in good health and CMV-seropositive. The chain carries TRBV6-6 and TRBJ1-1; D perhaps matches TRBD1 (6 bases). This CDR3 reads CASSYQGMNTEAFF. The CDR3 nucleotides are TGTGCCAGCAGTTACCAGGGGATGAACACTGAAGCTTTCTTT.